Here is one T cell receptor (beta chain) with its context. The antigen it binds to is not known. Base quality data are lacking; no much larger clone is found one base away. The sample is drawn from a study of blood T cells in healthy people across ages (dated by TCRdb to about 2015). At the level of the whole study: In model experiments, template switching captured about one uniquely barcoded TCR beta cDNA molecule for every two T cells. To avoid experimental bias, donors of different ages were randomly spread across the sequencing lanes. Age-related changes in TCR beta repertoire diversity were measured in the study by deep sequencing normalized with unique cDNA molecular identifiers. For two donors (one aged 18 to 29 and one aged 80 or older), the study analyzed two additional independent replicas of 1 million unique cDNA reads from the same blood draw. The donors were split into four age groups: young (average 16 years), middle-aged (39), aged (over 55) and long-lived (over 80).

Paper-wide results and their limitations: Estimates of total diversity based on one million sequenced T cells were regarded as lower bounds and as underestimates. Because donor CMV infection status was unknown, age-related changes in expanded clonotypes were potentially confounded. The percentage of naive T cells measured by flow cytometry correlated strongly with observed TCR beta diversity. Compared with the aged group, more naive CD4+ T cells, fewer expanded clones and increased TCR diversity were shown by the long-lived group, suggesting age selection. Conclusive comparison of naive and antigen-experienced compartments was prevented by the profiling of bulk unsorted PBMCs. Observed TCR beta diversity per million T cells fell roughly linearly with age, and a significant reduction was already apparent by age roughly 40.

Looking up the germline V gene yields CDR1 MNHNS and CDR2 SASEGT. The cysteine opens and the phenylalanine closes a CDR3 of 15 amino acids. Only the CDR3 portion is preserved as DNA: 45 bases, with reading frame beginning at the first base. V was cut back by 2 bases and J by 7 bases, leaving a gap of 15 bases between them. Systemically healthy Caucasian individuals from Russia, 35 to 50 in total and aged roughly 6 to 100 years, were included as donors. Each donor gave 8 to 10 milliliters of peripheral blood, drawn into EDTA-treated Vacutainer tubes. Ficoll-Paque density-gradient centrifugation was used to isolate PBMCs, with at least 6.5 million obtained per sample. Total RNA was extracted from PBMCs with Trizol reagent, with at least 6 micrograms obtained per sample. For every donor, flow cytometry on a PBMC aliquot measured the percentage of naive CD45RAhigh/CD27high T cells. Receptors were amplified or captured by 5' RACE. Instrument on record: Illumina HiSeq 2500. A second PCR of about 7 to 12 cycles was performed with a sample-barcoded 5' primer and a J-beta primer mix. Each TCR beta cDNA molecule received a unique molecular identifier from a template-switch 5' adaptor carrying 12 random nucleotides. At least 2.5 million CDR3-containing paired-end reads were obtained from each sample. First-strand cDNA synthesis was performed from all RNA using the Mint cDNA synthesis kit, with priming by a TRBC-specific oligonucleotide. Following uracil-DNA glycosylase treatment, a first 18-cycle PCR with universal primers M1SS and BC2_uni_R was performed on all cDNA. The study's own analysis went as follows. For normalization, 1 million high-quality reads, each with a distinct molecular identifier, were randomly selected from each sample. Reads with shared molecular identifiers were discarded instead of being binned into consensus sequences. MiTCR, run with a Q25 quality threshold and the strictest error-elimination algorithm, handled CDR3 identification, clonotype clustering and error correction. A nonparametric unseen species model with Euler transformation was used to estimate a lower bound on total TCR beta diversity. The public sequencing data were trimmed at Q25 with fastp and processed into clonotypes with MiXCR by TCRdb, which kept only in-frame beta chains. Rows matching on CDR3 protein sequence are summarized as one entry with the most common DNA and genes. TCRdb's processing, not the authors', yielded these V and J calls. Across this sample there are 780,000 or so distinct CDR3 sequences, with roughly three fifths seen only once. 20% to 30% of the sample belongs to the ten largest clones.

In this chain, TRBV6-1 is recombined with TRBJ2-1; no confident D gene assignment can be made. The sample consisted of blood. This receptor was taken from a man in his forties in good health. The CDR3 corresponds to CASSERPGWRNEQFF. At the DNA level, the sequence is TGTGCCAGCAGTGAACGGCCCGGTTGGAGAAATGAGCAGTTCTTC.